This passage covers 24 T cell receptor beta chains from one sample sequenced in a study of early T cells in non-severe SARS-CoV-2 infection. TCRdb redid the calling of the 5' RACE reads with MiXCR, one entry per CDR3 protein. The sample has tens of thousands of distinct CDR3 sequences, more than 9% seen once. The specimen sequenced was whole blood. These TCRs come from an adult who was a healthcare worker with PCR-confirmed SARS-CoV-2 infection or an uninfected control (not recorded which).

This clonotype was counted ten times or more. The V call is TRBV4-2, the J call TRBJ2-7; D gene ambiguous. The CDR3 covers 14 residues. With 0 bases removed from V and 2 bases from J, the gap between germline ends came to 8 bases. From germline, CDR1 is LGHNA and CDR2 YNFKEQ. The CDR3 sequence is CASSQDVLAYEQYF. In nucleotides, the CDR3 is TGTGCCAGCAGCCAAGACGTATTGGCCTACGAGCAGTACTTC.

The table lists this clonotype with many counts. V and J are TRBV3-1 and TRBJ2-3, with 14 bases aligning to TRBD2. CDR1 LGHDT and CDR2 YNNKEL come from the germline V gene (reference sequence). The junction had 3 bases not matched to a gene; V was cut back by 5 bases and J by 2 bases. The CDR3 extends over 16 amino acids. The CDR3 spells CASSSGLAGATDTQYF. Written as DNA, the CDR3 is TGTGCCAGCAGCTCGGGACTAGCGGGGGCCACAGATACGCAGTATTTT.

This rearrangement joins TRBV6-4 to TRBJ1-2; 7 bases agree with TRBD1. The CDR3 has 13 residues. The ends lost 4 bases at V and 4 bases at J; junction bases unmatched: 3. Germline V lookup: CDR1 MRHNA, CDR2 SNTAGT. Written as DNA, the CDR3 is TGTGCCAGCAGTGTCAGACAGGGCTATGGCTACACCTTC. Amino acid sequence: CASSVRQGYGYTF.

This clonotype was counted many times. This sequence joins TRBV12-5 and TRBJ2-7; 8 nucleotides align to TRBD2. The CDR3 runs 15 residues. With 4 bases clipped from V and 6 bases from J, the junction kept 11 bases outside the gene matches. CDR1 is LGHNT and CDR2 is FRNRAP in the germline V gene. The CDR3 nucleotides read TGTGCTAGTGGTTGGACCTCCTCTGCGGGGGGCGAGCAGTACTTC. Protein product: CASGWTSSAGGEQYF.

This clonotype was seen many times. The chain joins TRBV4-2 to TRBJ2-1; D remains unclear. This CDR3 comprises 12 residues. CDR1 is LGHNA and CDR2 is YNFKEQ in the germline V gene. The V end lost 4 bases, the J end lost 7 bases, and 8 bases lay between the germline ends. CDR3 bases: TGTGCCAGCAGCCCCAACCCTAATGAGCAGTTCTTC. Translating it yields CASSPNPNEQFF.

This clonotype was seen at least ten times. V gene TRBV12-3 or TRBV12-4 combines with J gene TRBJ2-1, with a weak D call TRBD2 (6 bases). V was shortened by 3 bases and J by 9 bases, with 15 bases between the two germline ends. This CDR3 is 14 amino acids long. The CDR3 nucleotides are TGTGCCAGCAGTTTGTTCCGCCTAGCGACTGAGCAGTTCTTC. This encodes CASSLFRLATEQFF.

This clonotype was seen more than once but under ten times. The chain has TRBV12-3 or TRBV12-4 and TRBJ2-3, with 11 bases lining up with TRBD2. The V gene end was trimmed by 6 bases and the J gene end by 0 bases; junction bases not matched to a gene: 5. The CDR3 consists of 16 residues. Here the CDR3 reads CASSPGLAASTDTQYF. Written as DNA, the CDR3 is TGTGCCAGCAGCCCGGGACTAGCGGCTAGCACAGATACGCAGTATTTT.

This clonotype has ten or more counts. CDR3 in DNA: TGTGCCACCCTATCTAGCGGGGGGCTATTCCCCAATGAGCAGTTCTTC. Its protein product is CATLSSGGLFPNEQFF. J is TRBJ2-1 and V is TRBV10-3; 11 bases are shared with TRBD2. Per the germline V gene, CDR1 is ENHRY and CDR2 is SYGVKD. The CDR3 totals 16 residues. V gave up 10 bases and J gave up 6 bases; unmatched junction bases: 14.

The V gene is TRBV5-1, the J gene TRBJ1-4, with D perhaps matching TRBD1 (6 bases). The CDR3 spans 13 residues. The germline gives CDR1 SGHRS, CDR2 YFSETQ. The V and J ends lost 4 bases and 6 bases respectively, with 10 bases between them. CDR3 residues: CASSRGSDEKLFF. In DNA, the CDR3 is TGCGCCAGCAGCAGGGGGAGCGATGAAAAACTGTTTTTT.

This chain uses TRBV5-1 with TRBJ2-1; a weak D match, TRBD2 (6 bases). The CDR3 sequence is 14 residues long. Between the trimmed V and J ends, which lost 3 bases and 2 bases, there was a span of 9 bases. The V gene's germline CDR1 is SGHRS and CDR2 YFSETQ. The CDR3 reads CASSYGTPYNEQFF. The CDR3 bases are TGCGCCAGCAGCTATGGGACTCCCTACAATGAGCAGTTCTTC.

This clonotype was detected ten times or more. This chain connects TRBV24-1 to TRBJ2-3; the match to TRBD2 covers 8 bases. Trimming at V came to 11 bases and at J to 1 base, leaving 13 bases not matched to a gene. The germline CDR1 and CDR2 sequences are KGHDR and SFDVKD. This CDR3 comprises 16 residues. CDR3 nucleotide sequence: TGTGCCAAAGCGGGAGAGTCCCCGGTACGCACAGATACGCAGTATTTT. Its translation: CAKAGESPVRTDTQYF.

The V and J genes are TRBV12-3 or TRBV12-4 and TRBJ2-3; the D is unclear. V lost 5 bases to trimming and J lost 1 base, with 7 bases between them. The length of the CDR3 is 13 residues. CDR3 residues: CASSPERTDTQYF. The CDR3 DNA reads as TGTGCCAGCAGTCCGGAGCGCACAGATACGCAGTATTTT.

A few counts support this clonotype. This sequence joins TRBV11-2 and TRBJ2-1; 14 bases fit TRBD2. Germline-derived CDR1 and CDR2 are SGHAT and FQNNGV. Trimming at V came to 5 bases and at J to 6 bases, leaving 15 bases not matched to a gene. The CDR3 sequence is 19 residues long. The CDR3 loop is CASSPTRATSGGAVNEQFF. DNA for the CDR3: TGTGCCAGCAGCCCAACTCGGGCGACTAGCGGGGGGGCTGTCAATGAGCAGTTCTTC.

This clonotype has a handful of counts. The V and J genes are TRBV18 and TRBJ1-1; no definite D call. V lost 3 bases and J lost 0, with 5 bases in between. CDR3 size: 13 residues. Germline CDR1 is KGHSH and CDR2 is LQKENI. For the CDR3, the DNA is TGTGCCAGCTCACCTGGGCTGAACACTGAAGCTTTCTTT. The encoded protein is CASSPGLNTEAFF.

This clonotype was seen only a few times. CDR3 residues: CASSLLQGVTGELFF. Written as DNA, the CDR3 is TGTGCCAGCAGTTTACTGCAGGGGGTCACCGGGGAGCTGTTTTTT. The chain is built from TRBV27 and TRBJ2-2, with 7 bases matching TRBD1. The CDR3 has 15 residues. Germline assignment: CDR1 MNHEY and CDR2 SMNVEV (reference sequence). The V gene end was trimmed by 2 bases and the J gene end by 4 bases; junction bases not matched to a gene: 4.

This clonotype was observed many times. J is TRBJ2-5 and V is TRBV2, with 12 bases identical to TRBD2. The CDR3 runs to 15 residues. Trimming removed 5 bases from V and 6 bases from J; junction bases left unmatched: 7. Looked up from germline, CDR1 is SNHLY and CDR2 is FYNNEI. CDR3 sequence reads: CASSRLAGVPKTQYF. CDR3 in DNA: TGTGCCAGCAGTCGACTAGCGGGGGTTCCGAAGACCCAGTACTTC.

The chain is built from TRBV11-3 and TRBJ1-3; unclear D gene. The length of the CDR3 is 14 residues. From germline, CDR1 is SGHNT and CDR2 YENEEA. Trimming removed 10 bases from V and 2 bases from J, with 15 bases in between. The CDR3 loop is CATKPSRTGNTIYF. As DNA, the CDR3 is TGTGCCACAAAGCCCTCCCGAACTGGAAACACCATATATTTT.

This clonotype was observed many times. CDR3 in amino acids: CASRGDFLKETQYF. In DNA, the CDR3 is TGTGCCAGCAGAGGGGACTTCCTCAAAGAGACCCAGTACTTC. The genes are TRBV2 and TRBJ2-5; possibly TRBD2 for D (6 bases). The CDR3 is 14 residues long. The V end was cut by 6 bases, the J end by 3 bases, with 14 bases between. Germline V CDR1 and CDR2: SNHLY, FYNNEI.

The chain is built from TRBV6-2 or TRBV6-3 and TRBJ2-1; tentative D call: TRBD2 (6 bases). V was trimmed by 7 bases and J by 4 bases, leaving 11 bases between them. The CDR3 has 13 amino acids. Germline V gene sequence: CDR1 MNHEY, CDR2 SVGEGT. The CDR3 sequence is CASTGTSYNEQFF. CDR3 nucleotide sequence: TGTGCCAGCACCGGGACTTCTTACAATGAGCAGTTCTTC.

The V call is TRBV12-3 or TRBV12-4, the J call TRBJ2-5; 8 nucleotides match TRBD2. This CDR3 is built from 15 residues. V lost 3 bases to trimming and J lost 2 bases; unmatched junction nucleotides: 5. The CDR3 bases are TGTGCCAGCAGTTTCCGATCGGGGGGGCAAGAGACCCAGTACTTC. This translates into CASSFRSGGQETQYF.

Notes on this clonotype: This clone may be a read error of a much larger clone one base away. The chain joins TRBV7-6 to TRBJ2-2; 7 nucleotides align to TRBD1. From germline, CDR1 is SGHVS and CDR2 FNYEAQ. The CDR3 totals 16 residues. The ends lost 2 bases at V and 3 bases at J; junction bases unmatched: 6. CDR3 nucleotide sequence: TGTGCCAGCAGCTTACCGACAGGGCGCGACACCGGGGAGCTGTTTTTT. The encoded protein is CASSLPTGRDTGELFF.

This clonotype was observed at least ten times. This chain joins TRBV6-1 and TRBJ1-4; the D is unclear. V was cut by 0 bases and J by 7 bases, with 15 bases left in between. This CDR3 has 16 amino acids. Germline CDR1 MNHNS, CDR2 SASEGT. CDR3 in amino acids: CASSEAPDRKPEKLFF. The CDR3 region has the DNA TGTGCCAGCAGTGAAGCCCCGGACCGAAAACCTGAAAAACTGTTTTTT.

This clonotype came up many times. The chain joins TRBV2 to TRBJ1-5; D uncertain. V was clipped by 5 bases and J by 0 bases, with 11 bases between them. Germline V lookup: CDR1 SNHLY, CDR2 FYNNEI. The CDR3 extends over 15 amino acids. CDR3 nucleotide sequence: TGTGCCAGCAGTACTTCCAGAAATAGCAATCAGCCCCAGCATTTT. Its protein product is CASSTSRNSNQPQHF. The variable domain in full, with the rest retrieved from reference TRBV2 and TRBJ1-5, is EPEVTQTPSHQVTQMGQEVILRCVPISNHLYFYWYRQILGQKVEFLVSFYNNEISEKSEIFDDQFSVERPDGSNFTLKIRSTKLEDSAMYFCASSTSRNSNQPQHFGDGTRLSIL.

This clonotype was observed a few times. The rearrangement joins TRBV15 to TRBJ1-1, with 9 positions matching TRBD1. J gave up 5 bases and V 3 bases, and 7 bases lay outside the gene matches. This CDR3 is built from 15 residues. CDR1 is LNHNV, CDR2 YYDKDF, per germline (reference sequence). The CDR3 loop reads CATSSQDRGSTEAFF. The DNA for the CDR3 is TGTGCCACCAGCAGCCAGGACAGGGGAAGTACTGAAGCTTTCTTT.